This T cell receptor (beta chain) is from a study of beta chain features in type 1 diabetes. Findings and limits, study-wide: A moderate, significant TCRB CDR3 shortening appeared in type 1 diabetes across four CD4+ subsets. There were fewer insertions and more deletions at the VDJ junctions of type 1 diabetes patients.

Expressed TCRB transcripts were sequenced after all isolated RNA was converted to cDNA. Profiling relied on immunoSEQ multiplex PCR, and the TCRdb table lists in-frame clones only, not all of them. Of about 190,000 clones detected, 7.5% to 8.5% appear once; the ten largest clones hold roughly 0.5%. The CDR3 length is 15 residues. After removal of 2 bases from V and 1 base from J, the junction contained 1 base not matched to a gene. Per germline, CDR1 KGHSH and CDR2 LQKENI. In its sample, this clone was seen a few times. Its matching antigen is unknown. Other DNA sequences within the sample encode an identical CDR3. Per donor, one heparinised blood draw averaged approximately 120 mL.

The clonotype was recovered from a man between 18 and 29 years old with type 1 diabetes. The sample taken for sequencing was central memory CD4+ T cells from blood. This chain links TRBV18 with TRBJ1-5; 8 bases agree with TRBD1. CDR3 loop: CASSPGQGSNQPQHF. Here the CDR3 DNA reads TGTGCCAGCTCACCAGGACAGGGCAGCAATCAGCCCCAGCATTTT.